These 11 T cell receptor beta chains came from one sample sequenced in a study of cytomegalovirus exposure and HLA in healthy donors (dated by TCRdb to 2016 to 2017). The receptor library was made with the immunoSEQ multiplex PCR assay. For the multiplex PCR, a mixture combining 60 forward primers for TCR Vbeta segments and 13 reverse primers for TCR Jbeta segments was used. TCRdb stores this immuneACCESS table with in-frame sequences only. Part of the clones is absent; in the studies checked, under half of the shortfall reflects unresolved V genes, and no reason is known for the rest. Here the sample has 150,000 to 200,000 clones; about 80% occur a single time. Less than 4.5% of the sample goes to the ten largest clones. Material: PBMCs. These receptors were taken from a man aged 30-40 years in good health and CMV-seropositive.

The chain recombines TRBV6-1 with TRBJ2-7; weak D call: TRBD2 (6 bases). CDR1 is MNHNS, CDR2 SASEGT, per germline. Trimming cost V 4 bases and J 3 bases, with 16 bases left between them. This CDR3 spans 15 amino acids. The CDR3 bases are TGTGCCAGCAGTGCCCCCTGGGGGGTGGGCTACGAGCAGTACTTC. Protein sequence: CASSAPWGVGYEQYF.

This clone has more than one count but fewer than ten. The V call is TRBV27, the J call TRBJ2-7; D uncertain. The CDR3 length is 14 residues. Per the germline V gene, CDR1 is MNHEY and CDR2 is SMNVEV (reference sequence). V lost 2 bases and J 4 bases, leaving 12 bases between the germline ends. CDR3 in DNA: TGTGCCAGCAGTTTAGGCGGAAGTTTATACGAGCAGTACTTC. Amino acids: CASSLGGSLYEQYF.

The chain has TRBV19 and TRBJ1-1, with 7 nucleotides matching TRBD1. The CDR3 totals 17 residues. Germline-derived CDR1 and CDR2 are LNHDA and SQIVND (reference sequence). J was trimmed by 0 bases and V by 3 bases; bases with no gene match: 10. The CDR3 DNA sequence: TGTGCCAGTAGTATCCCCCCGCGGACAGGCATGAACACTGAAGCTTTCTTT. Translated: CASSIPPRTGMNTEAFF. Filled out from reference TRBV19 and TRBJ1-1, the complete variable domain reads DGGITQSPKYLFRKEGQNVTLSCEQNLNHDAMYWYRQDPGQGLRLIYYSQIVNDFQKGDIAEGYSVSREKKESFPLTVTSAQKNPTAFYLCASSIPPRTGMNTEAFFGQGTRLTVV.

The chain combines TRBV28 with TRBJ1-3, with D unclear. The CDR3 runs 14 residues. Germline CDR1 MDHEN, CDR2 SYDVKM. The V end lost 5 bases, the J end lost 4 bases, and 12 bases lay between the germline ends. CDR3 amino acids: CASSQPVPGNTIYF. CDR3 sequence (DNA): TGTGCCAGCAGTCAACCAGTGCCCGGAAACACCATATATTTT.

This clone was seen a few times. The chain couples TRBV18 to TRBJ2-3, with a weak D call TRBD1 (6 bases). This CDR3 is built from 15 residues. Germline V gene lookup returns CDR1 KGHSH and CDR2 LQKENI. The V gene lost 2 bases and the J gene lost 0 bases, with 9 bases spanning the gap. The CDR3 DNA is TGTGCCAGCTCACCATCCCAGGGGAGCACAGATACGCAGTATTTT. Translated, it gives CASSPSQGSTDTQYF.

This chain connects TRBV7-9 to TRBJ2-1; tentatively, D is TRBD2 (6 bases). V lost 3 bases, J lost 5 bases, and 14 bases lay in between. Germline V gene lookup returns CDR1 SEHNR and CDR2 FQNEAQ (reference sequence). CDR3 size: 15 residues. CDR3 sequence (DNA): TGTGCCAGCAGCTTTGTGGGGGGATCCCACAATGAGCAGTTCTTC. Translated: CASSFVGGSHNEQFF.

This clone was observed a handful of times. The CDR3 DNA sequence: TGTGCCAGCAGTAACACCGGGACAGGGGGCTGGGAGACCCAGTACTTC. Amino acid sequence: CASSNTGTGGWETQYF. The chain uses TRBV25-1 and TRBJ2-5, with 12 bases that match TRBD1. Trimming cost V 5 bases and J 5 bases; bases outside gene matches: 9. Germline V lookup: CDR1 MGHDK, CDR2 SYGVNS. The CDR3 is 16 residues long.

In nucleotides, the CDR3 is TGTGCCAGCAGTTTACAGGGATATAGCACCTTC. Its protein is CASSLQGYSTF. The chain links TRBV28 to TRBJ1-2, with D possibly being TRBD1 (5 bases). The V gene's germline CDR1 is MDHEN and CDR2 SYDVKM. V was pared by 2 bases and J by 13 bases, with 11 bases between. The CDR3 totals 11 residues.

This chain uses TRBV7-9 with TRBJ2-3, with TRBD1 matching over 7 bases. The CDR3 spans 14 residues. Germline V CDR1 and CDR2: SEHNR, FQNEAQ (reference sequence). Trimming cost V 6 bases and J 2 bases; bases outside gene matches: 5. The CDR3 nucleotides read TGTGCCAGCAGTCGGGACAGTACCACAGATACGCAGTATTTT. It translates to CASSRDSTTDTQYF.

The V gene is TRBV7-2, the J gene TRBJ1-1, with D possibly TRBD1 on 5 matching bases. This CDR3 is 14 amino acids long. Germline CDR1 SGHTA, CDR2 FQGNSA. Trimming pared 6 bases from V and 1 base from J, leaving 12 bases between. The CDR3 loop is CASRTTVGNTEAFF. CDR3 DNA: TGTGCCAGCAGAACGACAGTTGGGAACACTGAAGCTTTCTTT.

This clone was counted between two and nine times. The CDR3 here is CASSAQTGRNSPLHF. CDR3 coding DNA: TGTGCCAGCAGTGCCCAGACAGGGAGGAATTCACCCCTCCACTTT. The chain links TRBV2 to TRBJ1-6; 7 bases line up with TRBD1. The V segment lost 4 bases and the J segment 7 bases; nucleotides outside the gene matches: 7. The CDR3 loop spans 15 amino acids. Per the germline V gene, CDR1 is SNHLY and CDR2 is FYNNEI.